The T cell receptor (beta chain) under discussion was sequenced for a study of blood T cell repertoires in COVID-19 (dated by TCRdb to 2019 to 2021). Background for the entire study: The collaborator samples originated in the United States, Italy and Spain and spanned the acute and convalescent phases of COVID-19. The prospective study material was composed of cDNA or gDNA derived from T cells, B-cell-depleted T cells, or PBMCs. Deeply sampled blood TCRbeta repertoires from subjects exposed to, actively infected with, or recovered from COVID-19 were included in the dataset. The repertoires were released in a freely available public database intended as a resource for research on the immune response to SARS-CoV-2. The samples were drawn from the first 160 participants of the ongoing ImmuneRACE study and from under 1,500 subjects provided by 6 global collaborators. The sample metadata nearly always contained a de-identified subject ID, COVID-19 status, age in years and sex. Where available, HLA class I and class II types were obtained from metadata supplied by the sample provider rather than from assay-based typing.

General study outcomes and caveats: Clinical and demographic metadata were provided uncurated, with the amount varying by source and participant.

On this clone itself: Its target antigen remains unknown. No much larger clone is present one base from it, and per-base qualities are unavailable.

The CDR3 goes from the cysteine to the phenylalanine over 14 residues. CDR3 DNA is the only sequence kept; it has 42 bases, read in frame from the first base. The germline V gene (reference sequence) sets CDR1 to MNHEY and CDR2 to SMNVEV. V sheds 6 bases and J sheds 5 bases, leaving 14 bases between their ends. TCRbeta CDR3 regions were amplified from genomic DNA by means of the immunoSEQ Assay, a bias-controlled multiplex PCR. The study's own analysis went as follows. The number of nucleated cells in each sample was estimated from the amplification of reference gene primers within the assay. To quantify the absolute abundance of each unique TCRbeta CDR3 rearrangement, sequence reads were collapsed and filtered. For each sample, productive Simpson clonality was calculated as the square root of Simpson's diversity index over productive rearrangements. TCRdb re-hosts the immuneACCESS table, in-frame sequences only. Its copies lack some clones; in the studies checked, an unresolved V gene accounts for under half of them, and the cause for the rest is not known. The V and J calls and clone size were taken over from that table, and D and trimming were inferred from the DNA. The sample profile shows roughly 500,000 clones; roughly 90% of them were found once. The leading ten clones occupy over 1.5% of the sample.

In the prospective study, participants were about 18 to 100 years old, resided in fewer than 25 geographic areas of the United States, and were enrolled through a virtual design. Cohort assignment in the prospective study relied on participant-reported clinical history from a screening survey and a study questionnaire. Recovered participants in ImmuneRACE Cohort 3 were defined as having two consecutive negative NP/OP PCR tests, clearance from a healthcare professional, or resolution of symptoms. Mobile phlebotomists in the prospective study collected whole blood, serum and a nasopharyngeal or oropharyngeal swab from every participant. Additional blood draws and questionnaires over an approximately 2-month period could optionally be provided by prospective study participants. Prospective study blood samples were shipped either frozen or at room temperature before DNA extraction.

Here the chain combines TRBV27 and TRBJ2-1; the D gene assignment is ambiguous. The clonotype was recovered from a woman aged 40 to 49 who had recovered from COVID-19. The specimen was PBMCs or T cells enriched from blood (not recorded which). CDR3 sequence: CASSALRSDNEQFF. The DNA sequence follows: TGTGCCAGCAGCGCCCTGAGGTCCGACAATGAGCAGTTCTTC.